The rows below give T cell receptor beta chains drawn from one sample of a study of blood T cells in healthy people across ages. TCRdb passed the 5' RACE reads through MiXCR, listing each CDR3 protein once. The sample shows 1.5 million to 2 million distinct CDR3 sequences, around 48% of them seen only once. Source material: blood. These receptors were taken from a woman aged 40 to 55 in good health. The CDR3 runs from the conserved cysteine through the conserved F or W. D genes are given only for firm matches. Clone size appears in some rows only: once, few, many, or a class for an expanded clone.

CDR3 protein: CASSPRLARGETQYF; CDR3 DNA: TGCGCCAGCAGCCCGCGACTAGCACGGGGCGAGACCCAGTACTTC; V gene: TRBV4-1; clone size: -; J gene: TRBJ2-5; D gene: TRBD2
CDR3 protein: CASSLAGTPSSYEQYF; CDR3 DNA: TGTGCCAGCAGCTTGGCCGGGACTCCGTCCTCCTACGAGCAGTACTTC; V gene: TRBV5-6; clone size: -; J gene: TRBJ2-7; D gene: -
CDR3 protein: CASSLFGDSYEQYF; CDR3 DNA: TGCGCCAGCAGCTTGTTCGGGGACTCCTACGAGCAGTACTTC; V gene: TRBV5-1; clone size: -; J gene: TRBJ2-7; D gene: -
CDR3 protein: CASSQLQETQYF; CDR3 DNA: TGCGCCAGCAGCCAACTCCAAGAGACCCAGTACTTC; V gene: TRBV3-1; clone size: many; J gene: TRBJ2-5; D gene: -
CDR3 protein: CSVAGTSDNYNEQFF; CDR3 DNA: TGCAGCGTCGCCGGGACTAGCGACAACTACAATGAGCAGTTCTTC; V gene: TRBV29-1; clone size: few; J gene: TRBJ2-1; D gene: TRBD2
CDR3 protein: CASSLVRGLAGGQYNEQFF; CDR3 DNA: TGCGCCAGCAGCTTGGTCCGAGGACTAGCGGGGGGGCAGTACAATGAGCAGTTCTTC; V gene: TRBV5-1; clone size: few; J gene: TRBJ2-1; D gene: TRBD2
CDR3 protein: CASSVELNNEQFF; CDR3 DNA: TGTGCCAGCAGTGTGGAACTGAACAATGAGCAGTTCTTC; V gene: TRBV6-4; clone size: few; J gene: TRBJ2-1; D gene: -
CDR3 protein: CASSPLGRNSGNTIYF; CDR3 DNA: TGTGCCAGCAGCCCCCTTGGACGTAACTCTGGAAACACCATATATTTT; V gene: TRBV11-2; clone size: -; J gene: TRBJ1-3; D gene: -
CDR3 protein: CASSFRDSPYREQYF; CDR3 DNA: TGTGCCAGCAGTTTCCGGGACAGTCCTTACCGCGAGCAGTACTTC; V gene: TRBV12-3/TRBV12-4; clone size: few; J gene: TRBJ2-7; D gene: TRBD1
CDR3 protein: CASSQDSIGTGGSEQYF; CDR3 DNA: TGCGCCAGCAGCCAAGATTCGATCGGGACAGGAGGTTCTGAGCAGTACTTC; V gene: TRBV4-3; clone size: -; J gene: TRBJ2-7; D gene: TRBD1
CDR3 protein: CASSPLAGFSDLNRREQYF; CDR3 DNA: TGTGCCAGCTCACCATTAGCTGGTTTTAGCGATTTGAACCGTCGCGAGCAGTACTTC; V gene: TRBV18; clone size: -; J gene: TRBJ2-7; D gene: -
CDR3 protein: CARIYRGKGDTEAFF; CDR3 DNA: TGTGCCAGAATCTACCGCGGAAAGGGTGACACTGAAGCTTTCTTT; V gene: TRBV12-3/TRBV12-4; clone size: -; J gene: TRBJ1-1; D gene: -
CDR3 protein: CASSPASETANYGYTF; CDR3 DNA: TGTGCCAGCAGTCCCGCCTCAGAGACAGCTAACTATGGCTACACCTTC; V gene: TRBV28; clone size: -; J gene: TRBJ1-2; D gene: -
CDR3 protein: CASGTQGSGYTF; CDR3 DNA: TGTGCTAGTGGTACACAGGGATCTGGCTACACCTTC; V gene: TRBV12-5; clone size: few; J gene: TRBJ1-2; D gene: -
CDR3 protein: CASGLGDRGSYEQYF; CDR3 DNA: TGTGCTAGTGGTTTAGGGGACAGGGGATCTTACGAGCAGTACTTC; V gene: TRBV12-5; clone size: -; J gene: TRBJ2-7; D gene: TRBD1
CDR3 protein: CASSVGATYNEQFF; CDR3 DNA: TGTGCCAGCAGCGTAGGGGCCACCTACAATGAGCAGTTCTTC; V gene: TRBV9; clone size: few; J gene: TRBJ2-1; D gene: -
CDR3 protein: CSVVTSGSTDTQYF; CDR3 DNA: TGCAGCGTTGTTACATCCGGGAGCACAGATACGCAGTATTTT; V gene: TRBV29-1; clone size: many; J gene: TRBJ2-3; D gene: -
CDR3 protein: CANKAGGLYEQYF; CDR3 DNA: TGTGCCAACAAAGCGGGGGGTCTCTACGAGCAGTACTTC; V gene: TRBV6-2/TRBV6-3; clone size: -; J gene: TRBJ2-7; D gene: TRBD2
CDR3 protein: CSASTASGPFYEQYF; CDR3 DNA: TGCAGTGCTAGTACGGCATCGGGACCCTTCTACGAGCAGTACTTC; V gene: TRBV20-1; clone size: once; J gene: TRBJ2-7; D gene: -
CDR3 protein: CATSVRGQGFEQYF; CDR3 DNA: TGTGCCACCAGTGTCCGTGGACAGGGGTTCGAGCAGTACTTC; V gene: TRBV24-1; clone size: -; J gene: TRBJ2-7; D gene: TRBD1
CDR3 protein: CSVTGDRFVLHTEAFF; CDR3 DNA: TGCAGCGTCACAGGGGACAGATTCGTTTTGCACACGGAAGCTTTCTTT; V gene: TRBV29-1; clone size: -; J gene: TRBJ1-1; D gene: TRBD1
CDR3 protein: CASSFSSGQGPYEQYF; CDR3 DNA: TGTGCCAGCAGTTTTTCATCGGGACAGGGCCCCTACGAGCAGTACTTC; V gene: TRBV27; clone size: -; J gene: TRBJ2-7; D gene: TRBD1
CDR3 protein: CASSPRSQGLYEQYF; CDR3 DNA: TGTGCCAGCAGCCCACGGTCCCAGGGCCTCTACGAGCAGTACTTC; V gene: TRBV7-2; clone size: -; J gene: TRBJ2-7; D gene: -
CDR3 protein: CASSQVGPWGQYF; CDR3 DNA: TGTGCCAGCAGCCAAGTGGGGCCTTGGGGGCAGTACTTC; V gene: TRBV4-2; clone size: -; J gene: TRBJ2-4; D gene: -
CDR3 protein: CASRFSNRPNYGHTF; CDR3 DNA: TGTGCCAGCAGATTCAGTAACCGTCCTAACTATGGCCACACCTTC; V gene: TRBV28; clone size: -; J gene: TRBJ1-2; D gene: -
CDR3 protein: CASSVMRGAGDEQYF; CDR3 DNA: TGTGCCAGCAGTGTGATGAGGGGGGCAGGGGATGAGCAGTACTTC; V gene: TRBV2; clone size: -; J gene: TRBJ2-5; D gene: -
CDR3 protein: CASSIRGLSSPLHF; CDR3 DNA: TGTGCCAGCAGTATCAGGGGGCTAAGTTCACCCCTCCACTTT; V gene: TRBV28; clone size: -; J gene: TRBJ1-6; D gene: TRBD1
CDR3 protein: CASSFGQGRGNQPQHF; CDR3 DNA: TGTGCCAGCAGTTTTGGACAGGGAAGAGGCAATCAGCCCCAGCATTTT; V gene: TRBV12-3/TRBV12-4; clone size: -; J gene: TRBJ1-5; D gene: TRBD1